The sequence of this TCR beta chain was determined in a study of T-cell memory formation after mild COVID-19. Looking at the study overall: Among the donors, TCR clusters were largely specific to each donor. General observations from the study: A subset of responding clones appeared in pre-infection memory, suggesting cross-reactive memory joined.

Germline assignment: CDR1 DFQATT and CDR2 SNEGSKA (reference sequence). The germline V and J ends were trimmed by 4 bases and 0 bases, with 15 bases remaining between them. The CDR3 consists of 15 residues. A 5'RACE reaction primed in the constant segment made cDNA libraries of TCR alpha and TCR beta, and these carried sample barcodes and UMIs. Via MiXCR, TCRdb re-called the 5' RACE reads, giving one row per CDR3 protein. The table lists 150,000 to 200,000 distinct CDR3 sequences, about 21% of them singletons. In the case of this clonotype: No antigen is known for it.

The receptor was derived from an adult woman who had mild COVID-19 (a few samples of this study predate the infection). Cell type and time point are not known. Sequences were obtained from PBMCs or a T cell subset sorted from them (not recorded which). The chain has TRBV20-1 and TRBJ1-2; possible D gene TRBD1, 6 bases. The CDR3 is CSANPRQDANYGYTF. DNA of the CDR3: TGCAGTGCTAACCCGAGACAGGATGCTAACTATGGCTACACCTTC.